What follows is one T cell receptor beta chain and its context. The CDR3 covers 15 residues. Germline values: CDR1 MNHEY, CDR2 SMNVEV (reference sequence). V lost 6 bases, J lost 5 bases, and 19 bases lay in between. The sample is drawn from a study of blood T cell repertoires in COVID-19. A PCR-confirmed or clinician-diagnosed COVID-19 case had contacted exposed participants within 2 weeks of entry. Authors' processing steps: Amplifying reference gene primers gave estimates of nucleated cell counts. Data came from immunoSEQ multiplex PCR; TCRdb stores just in-frame clones and leaves some out. Clone size and the V and J calls come from that table; the DNA yielded D and trimming. The sample includes fewer than 400,000 clones, 85% seen only once; the top ten take 1.5% to 2%.

The chain uses TRBV27 and TRBJ2-5; D is unclear. The sequencing input was PBMCs or T cells enriched from blood (not recorded which). The sequence was collected from a woman aged 25 to 39 who had been exposed to COVID-19. CDR3 sequence reads: CASSPGVIKVETQYF. The CDR3 coding sequence is TGTGCCAGCAGCCCCGGTGTGATTAAAGTCGAGACCCAGTACTTC.